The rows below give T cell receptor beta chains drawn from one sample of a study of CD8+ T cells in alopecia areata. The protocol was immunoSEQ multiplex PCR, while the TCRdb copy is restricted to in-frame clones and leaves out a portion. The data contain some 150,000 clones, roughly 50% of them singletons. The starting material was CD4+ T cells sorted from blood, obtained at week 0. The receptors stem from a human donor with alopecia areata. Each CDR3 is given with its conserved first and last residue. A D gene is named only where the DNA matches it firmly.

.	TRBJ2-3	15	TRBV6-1	TGTGCCAGCAGGTCGGTAGGACGAAACACAGATACGCAGTATTTT	CASRSVGRNTDTQYF
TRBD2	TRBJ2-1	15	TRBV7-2	TGTGCCAGCAGCTTCTGGCTAGCGGGGGGCAATGAGCAGTTCTTC	CASSFWLAGGNEQFF
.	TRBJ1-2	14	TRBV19	TGTGCCAGTAGTATCGGGGGGCCCTCCACTGGCTACACCTTC	CASSIGGPSTGYTF
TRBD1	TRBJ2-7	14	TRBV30	TGTGCCTGGAGTTCAGGGGGCAGGTCCTACGAGCAGTACTTC	CAWSSGGRSYEQYF
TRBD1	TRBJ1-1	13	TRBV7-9	TGTGCCAGCAGCATCAGGGGGGGCACTGAAGCTTTCTTT	CASSIRGGTEAFF
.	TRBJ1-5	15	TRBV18	TGTGCCAGCTCTCCGGCAGCCCGGGGCAATCAGCCCCAGCATTTT	CASSPAARGNQPQHF
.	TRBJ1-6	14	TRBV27	TGTGCCAGCAGCGGACCCTCCAAGGATTCACCCCTCCACTTT	CASSGPSKDSPLHF
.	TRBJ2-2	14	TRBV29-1	TGCAGCGTTCCGATCAGGGGCATCACCGGGGAGCTGTTTTTT	CSVPIRGITGELFF
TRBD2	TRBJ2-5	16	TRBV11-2	TGTGCCAGCAGTTCCCGACTAGCGGGATACCAAGAGACCCAGTACTTC	CASSSRLAGYQETQYF
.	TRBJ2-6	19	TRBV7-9	TGTGCCAGCAGCTTAGGCGGGGTACTAGTTTCCTCTGGGGCCAACGTCCTGACTTTC	CASSLGGVLVSSGANVLTF
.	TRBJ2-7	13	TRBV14	TGTGCCAGCAGCCCCCTTGGCACCTACGAGCAGTACTTC	CASSPLGTYEQYF